The rows below give T cell receptor beta chains drawn from one sample of a study of CD8 T cells in Susac syndrome. One entry per CDR3 protein results from TCRdb running MiXCR on the immunoSEQ multiplex PCR reads. The sample includes 150,000 to 200,000 distinct CDR3 sequences, around 94% of them seen just once. Sequenced material: CD4+ T cells from PBMCs. The receptors originated from a human donor in good health. Both conserved end residues are trimmed from each CDR3. Each record gives: J gene, V gene, CDR3 protein.

J: TRBJ1-1; V: TRBV20-1; CDR3: SACQGNTEAF
J: TRBJ1-5; V: TRBV6-2/TRBV6-3; CDR3: ASSHRNQPQH
J: TRBJ1-2; V: TRBV12-3/TRBV12-4; CDR3: ASRLTGGDYGYT
J: TRBJ1-2; V: TRBV4-3; CDR3: ASSQDRQGNLGYT
J: TRBJ1-2; V: TRBV5-1; CDR3: ASSLAPGGGDGYT
J: TRBJ1-2; V: TRBV19; CDR3: ASNYGPTVYGYT
J: TRBJ2-7; V: TRBV19; CDR3: AIKAASSYEQY
J: TRBJ2-7; V: TRBV4-2; CDR3: ASSQYRDRVYEQY
J: TRBJ1-1; V: TRBV6-5; CDR3: ASSYSKGTEAF
J: TRBJ2-1; V: TRBV20-1; CDR3: SASRVNEQF
J: TRBJ1-2; V: TRBV4-2; CDR3: ASSQAVAGGGLDYGYT
J: TRBJ2-1; V: TRBV9; CDR3: ASSVADSYNEQF
J: TRBJ2-7; V: TRBV20-1; CDR3: SASGSGKPEQY
J: TRBJ2-5; V: TRBV5-1; CDR3: ASSLAGPRLETQY
J: TRBJ2-5; V: TRBV24-1; CDR3: ATSDLGTQY
J: TRBJ2-1; V: TRBV12-3/TRBV12-4; CDR3: ASRGTSGGNEQF
J: TRBJ2-1; V: TRBV4-3; CDR3: ASSQVLRMNEQF
J: TRBJ2-7; V: TRBV6-1; CDR3: ASSGGKARYTYEQY
J: TRBJ2-1; V: TRBV23-1; CDR3: ASSQSRGAGYNEQF
J: TRBJ2-3; V: TRBV15; CDR3: ATSRDQSEDTQY